This note documents a single TCR beta chain sequence. The sample originates from a study of T cell responses to AZD1222 COVID-19 vaccine. Method: immunoSEQ multiplex PCR; TCRdb's copy keeps in-frame clones and lacks some. The sample holds tens of thousands of clones, less than 90% seen once. Sequencing was performed on peripheral blood, taken 28 days after the second AZD1222 dose. This TCR was recovered from an adult who received the AZD1222 COVID-19 vaccine.

The CDR3 nucleotides are TGCGCCAGCAGCCAAGCTAGCGTTCCCGGGGGGGCGCAGTATTTT. Protein: CASSQASVPGGAQYF. The V and J genes are TRBV4-1 and TRBJ2-3; 8 bases are a match to TRBD2. The CDR3 extends over 15 amino acids. Germline CDR1 reads MGHRA; CDR2 reads YSYEKL. V dropped 1 base and J dropped 10; count of bases not matched to a gene: 10.